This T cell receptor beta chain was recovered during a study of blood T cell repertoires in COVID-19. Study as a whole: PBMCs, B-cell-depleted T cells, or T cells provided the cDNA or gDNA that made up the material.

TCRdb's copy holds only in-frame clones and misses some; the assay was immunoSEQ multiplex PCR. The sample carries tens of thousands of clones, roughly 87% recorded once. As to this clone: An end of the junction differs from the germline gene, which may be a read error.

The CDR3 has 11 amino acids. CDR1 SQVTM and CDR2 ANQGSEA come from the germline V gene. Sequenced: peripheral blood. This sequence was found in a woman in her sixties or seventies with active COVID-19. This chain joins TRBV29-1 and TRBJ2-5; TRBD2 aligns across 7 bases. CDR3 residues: CSVESTSNVNF. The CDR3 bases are TGCAGCGTTGAATCGACTAGCAATGTTAACTTC.